The subject of this entry is one T cell receptor (beta chain). The source of the sample is a study of technical replicates of blood from several donors. Profiling relied on immunoSEQ multiplex PCR, and the TCRdb table lists in-frame clones only, not all of them. The sample lists 70,000 to 95,000 clones, 91% occurring once. Between the trimmed V and J ends, which lost 7 bases and 7 bases, there was a span of 23 bases. Germline CDR1 is SGHVS and CDR2 is FQNEAQ. CDR3 length: 15 residues. The TCR comes from a human donor in good health. Some clones in this sample may be carry-over from other donors' samples. Sample: T cells isolated from PBMCs. V gene TRBV7-8 combines with J gene TRBJ2-7; D is possibly TRBD2 (7 bases). The CDR3 DNA reads as TGTGCCAGCATAAGGAAGGGGGAGGGCCTTTATGAGCAGTACTTC. Translation gives CASIRKGEGLYEQYF.